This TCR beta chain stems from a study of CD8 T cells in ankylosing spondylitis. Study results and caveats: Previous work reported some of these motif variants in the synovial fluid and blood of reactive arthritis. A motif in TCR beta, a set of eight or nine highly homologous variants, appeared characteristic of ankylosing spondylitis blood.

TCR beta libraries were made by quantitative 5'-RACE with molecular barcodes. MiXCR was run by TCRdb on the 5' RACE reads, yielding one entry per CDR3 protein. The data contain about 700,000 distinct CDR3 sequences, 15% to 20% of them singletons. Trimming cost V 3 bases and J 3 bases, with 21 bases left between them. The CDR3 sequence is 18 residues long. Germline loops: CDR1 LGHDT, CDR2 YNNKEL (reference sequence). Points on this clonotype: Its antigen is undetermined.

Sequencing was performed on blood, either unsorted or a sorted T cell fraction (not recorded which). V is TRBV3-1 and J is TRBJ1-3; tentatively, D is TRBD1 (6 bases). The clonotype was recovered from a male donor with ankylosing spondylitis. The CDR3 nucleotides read TGTGCCAGCAGCCACCGCGGCCCCCAGGGGCTGTTTGGAAACACCATATATTTT. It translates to CASSHRGPQGLFGNTIYF.